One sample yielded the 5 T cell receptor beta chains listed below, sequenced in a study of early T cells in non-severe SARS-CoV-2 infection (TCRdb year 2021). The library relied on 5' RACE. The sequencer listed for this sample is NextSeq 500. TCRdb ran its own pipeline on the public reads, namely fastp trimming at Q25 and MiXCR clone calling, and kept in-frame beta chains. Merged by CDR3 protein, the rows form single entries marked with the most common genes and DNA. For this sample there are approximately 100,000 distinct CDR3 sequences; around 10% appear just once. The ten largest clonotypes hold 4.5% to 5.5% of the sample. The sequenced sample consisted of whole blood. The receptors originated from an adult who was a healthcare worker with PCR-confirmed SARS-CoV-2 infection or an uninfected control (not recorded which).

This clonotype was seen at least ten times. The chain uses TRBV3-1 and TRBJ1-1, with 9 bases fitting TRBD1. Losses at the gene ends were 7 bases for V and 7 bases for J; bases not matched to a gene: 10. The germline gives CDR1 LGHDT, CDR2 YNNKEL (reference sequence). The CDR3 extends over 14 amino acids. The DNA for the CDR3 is TGTGCCAGCACCCGACAGGGGGTAAGGGATGAAGCTTTCTTT. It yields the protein CASTRQGVRDEAFF.

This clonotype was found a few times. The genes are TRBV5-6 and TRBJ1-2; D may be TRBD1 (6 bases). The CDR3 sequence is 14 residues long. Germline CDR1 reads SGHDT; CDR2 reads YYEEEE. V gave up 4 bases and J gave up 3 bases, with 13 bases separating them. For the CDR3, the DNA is TGTGCCAGCAGCCAGGGGCAGATTTACTATGGCTACACCTTC. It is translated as CASSQGQIYYGYTF. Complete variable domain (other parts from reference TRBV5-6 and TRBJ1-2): DAGVTQSPTHLIKTRGQQVTLRCSPKSGHDTVSWYQQALGQGPQFIFQYYEEEERQRGNFPDRFSGHQFPNYSSELNVNALLLGDSALYLCASSQGQIYYGYTFGSGTRLTVV.

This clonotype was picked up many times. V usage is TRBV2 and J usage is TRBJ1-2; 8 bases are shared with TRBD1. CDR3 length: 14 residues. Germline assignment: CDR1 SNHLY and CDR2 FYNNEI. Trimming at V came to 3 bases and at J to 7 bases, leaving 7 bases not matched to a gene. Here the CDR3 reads CASSDLQGVGGYTF. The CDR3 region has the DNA TGTGCCAGCAGTGATTTACAGGGGGTCGGTGGCTACACCTTC.

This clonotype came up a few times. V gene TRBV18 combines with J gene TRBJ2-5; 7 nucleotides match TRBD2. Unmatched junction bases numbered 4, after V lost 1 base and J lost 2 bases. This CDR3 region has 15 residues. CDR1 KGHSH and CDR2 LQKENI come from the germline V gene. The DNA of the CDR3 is TGTGCCAGCTCACCACAGCCGGGACTACAAGAGACCCAGTACTTC. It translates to CASSPQPGLQETQYF. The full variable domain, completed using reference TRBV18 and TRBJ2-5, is NAGVMQNPRHLVRRRGQEARLRCSPMKGHSHVYWYRQLPEEGLKFMVYLQKENIIDESGMPKERFSAEFPKEGPSILRIQQVVRGDSAAYFCASSPQPGLQETQYFGPGTRLLVL.

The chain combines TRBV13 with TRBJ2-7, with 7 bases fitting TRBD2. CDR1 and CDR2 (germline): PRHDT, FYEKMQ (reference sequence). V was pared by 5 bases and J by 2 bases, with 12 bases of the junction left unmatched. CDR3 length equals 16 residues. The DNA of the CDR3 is TGTGCCAGCAGCAGCCGGGCCCAGCGGGACCCCTACGAGCAGTACTTC. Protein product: CASSSRAQRDPYEQYF.